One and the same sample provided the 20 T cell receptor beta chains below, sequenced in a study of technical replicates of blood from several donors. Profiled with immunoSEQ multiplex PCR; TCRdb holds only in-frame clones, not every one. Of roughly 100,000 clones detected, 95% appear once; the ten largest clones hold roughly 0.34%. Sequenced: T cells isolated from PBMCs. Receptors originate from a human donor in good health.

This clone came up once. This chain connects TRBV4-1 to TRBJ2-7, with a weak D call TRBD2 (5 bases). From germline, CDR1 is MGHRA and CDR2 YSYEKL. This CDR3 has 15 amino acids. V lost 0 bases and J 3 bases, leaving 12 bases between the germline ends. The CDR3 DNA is TGCGCCAGCAGCCAAGAATGGAGCGGCTACTACGAGCAGTACTTC. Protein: CASSQEWSGYYEQYF.

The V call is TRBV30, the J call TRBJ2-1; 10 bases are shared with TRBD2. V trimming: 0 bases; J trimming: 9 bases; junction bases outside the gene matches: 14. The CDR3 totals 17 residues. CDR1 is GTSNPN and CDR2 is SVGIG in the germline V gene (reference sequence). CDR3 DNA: TGTGCCTGGAGTGTAAAGGTCGAACTAGCGGGATCCGGTGAGCAGTTCTTC. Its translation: CAWSVKVELAGSGEQFF.

The DNA of the CDR3 is TGTGCCAGCGGGAGGAGCGGATACGAGCAGTACTTC. This gives the protein CASGRSGYEQYF. The chain uses TRBV7-9 and TRBJ2-7; the D gene is possibly TRBD2 (6 bases). Between the trimmed V and J ends, which lost 8 bases and 4 bases, there was a span of 12 bases. This CDR3 contains 12 residues. CDR1 and CDR2 from the germline V gene are SEHNR and FQNEAQ (reference sequence).

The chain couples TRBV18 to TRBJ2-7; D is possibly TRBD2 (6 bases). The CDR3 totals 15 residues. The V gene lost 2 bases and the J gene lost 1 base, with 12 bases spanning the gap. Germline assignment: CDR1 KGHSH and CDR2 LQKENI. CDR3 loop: CASSPLGTDSYEQYF. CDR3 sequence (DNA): TGTGCCAGCTCACCATTGGGGACTGATTCCTACGAGCAGTACTTC.

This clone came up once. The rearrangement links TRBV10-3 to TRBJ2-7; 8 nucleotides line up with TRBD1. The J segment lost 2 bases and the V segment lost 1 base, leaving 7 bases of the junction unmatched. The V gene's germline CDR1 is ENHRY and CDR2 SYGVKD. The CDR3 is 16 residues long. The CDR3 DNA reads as TGTGCCATCAGTGAGTACCTGGGACAGGCGGCCTACGAGCAGTACTTC. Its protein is CAISEYLGQAAYEQYF.

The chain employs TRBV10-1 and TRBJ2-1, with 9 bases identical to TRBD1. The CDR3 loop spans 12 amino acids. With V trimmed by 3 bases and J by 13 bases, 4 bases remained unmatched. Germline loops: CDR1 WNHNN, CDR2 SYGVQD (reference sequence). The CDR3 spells CASSETGGVQFF. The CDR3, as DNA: TGCGCCAGCAGTGAAACAGGGGGCGTACAGTTCTTC.

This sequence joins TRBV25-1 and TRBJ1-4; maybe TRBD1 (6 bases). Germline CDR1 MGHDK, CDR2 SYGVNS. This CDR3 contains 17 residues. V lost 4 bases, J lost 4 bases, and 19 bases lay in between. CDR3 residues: CASSVGNYRVYNEKLFF. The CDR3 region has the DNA TGTGCCAGCAGTGTTGGGAATTACAGGGTTTATAATGAAAAACTGTTTTTT. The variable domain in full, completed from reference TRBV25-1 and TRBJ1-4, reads EADIYQTPRYLVIGTGKKITLECSQTMGHDKMYWYQQDPGMELHLIHYSYGVNSTEKGDLSSESTVSRIRTEHFPLTLESARPSHTSQYLCASSVGNYRVYNEKLFFGSGTQLSVL.

The CDR3 bases are TGCAGCGTTTGGCAAGGGGGCTCTGGAAACACCATATATTTT. As protein: CSVWQGGSGNTIYF. V and J are TRBV29-1 and TRBJ1-3; a possible D gene is TRBD1 (6 bases). The ends were cut back, 5 bases at V and 0 bases at J, with 11 bases in the middle. The CDR3 covers 14 residues. Germline V CDR1 and CDR2: SQVTM, ANQGSEA.

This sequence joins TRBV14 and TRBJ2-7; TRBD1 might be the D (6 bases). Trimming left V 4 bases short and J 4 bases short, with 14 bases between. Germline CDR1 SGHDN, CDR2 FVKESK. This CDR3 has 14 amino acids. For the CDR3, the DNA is TGTGCCAGCAGCCCCACAGGGAACTTATACGAGCAGTACTTC. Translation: CASSPTGNLYEQYF.

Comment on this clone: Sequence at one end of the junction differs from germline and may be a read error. The CDR3 sequence is CASSNSGGGYTF. DNA of the CDR3: TGTGCCAGCAGTAACTCAGGGGGCGGCTACACCTTC. This chain connects TRBV6-5 to TRBJ1-2; 8 bases line up with TRBD1. Germline V gene data show CDR1 as MNHEY and CDR2 as SVGAGI. CDR3 length equals 12 residues.

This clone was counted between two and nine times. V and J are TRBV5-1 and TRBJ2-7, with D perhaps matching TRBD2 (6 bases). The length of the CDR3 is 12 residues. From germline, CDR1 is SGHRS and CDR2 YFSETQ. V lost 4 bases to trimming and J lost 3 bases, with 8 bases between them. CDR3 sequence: CASSQGGYEQYF. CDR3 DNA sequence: TGCGCCAGCAGCCAGGGAGGCTACGAGCAGTACTTC.

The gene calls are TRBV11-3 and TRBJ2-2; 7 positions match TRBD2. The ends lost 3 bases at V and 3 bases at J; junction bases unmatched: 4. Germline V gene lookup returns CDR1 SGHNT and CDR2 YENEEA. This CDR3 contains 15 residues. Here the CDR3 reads CASSFTSVHTGELFF. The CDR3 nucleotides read TGTGCCAGCAGCTTCACTAGCGTACACACCGGGGAGCTGTTTTTT.

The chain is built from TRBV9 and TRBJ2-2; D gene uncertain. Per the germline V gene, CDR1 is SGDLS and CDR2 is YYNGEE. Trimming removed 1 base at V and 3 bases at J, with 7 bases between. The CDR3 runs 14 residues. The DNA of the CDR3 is TGTGCCAGCAGCGTACGGGTCTACACCGGGGAGCTGTTTTTT. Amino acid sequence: CASSVRVYTGELFF.

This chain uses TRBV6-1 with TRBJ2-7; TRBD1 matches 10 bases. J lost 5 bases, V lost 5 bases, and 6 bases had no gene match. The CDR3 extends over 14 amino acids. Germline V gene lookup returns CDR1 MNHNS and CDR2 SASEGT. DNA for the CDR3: TGTGCCAGCAGTAGACAGGGGGCAGGGAACGAGCAGTACTTC. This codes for CASSRQGAGNEQYF.

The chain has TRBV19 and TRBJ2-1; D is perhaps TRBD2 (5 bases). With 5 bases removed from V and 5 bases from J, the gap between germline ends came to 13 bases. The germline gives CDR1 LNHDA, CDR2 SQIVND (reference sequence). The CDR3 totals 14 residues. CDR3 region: CASSPGFRDNEQFF. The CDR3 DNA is TGTGCCAGTAGTCCGGGATTTAGGGACAATGAGCAGTTCTTC.

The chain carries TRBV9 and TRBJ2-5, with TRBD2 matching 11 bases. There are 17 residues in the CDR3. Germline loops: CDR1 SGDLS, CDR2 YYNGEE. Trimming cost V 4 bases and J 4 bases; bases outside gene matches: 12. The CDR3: CASSLESGLAVGETQYF. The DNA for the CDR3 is TGTGCCAGCAGCCTAGAGTCGGGACTAGCGGTAGGAGAGACCCAGTACTTC.

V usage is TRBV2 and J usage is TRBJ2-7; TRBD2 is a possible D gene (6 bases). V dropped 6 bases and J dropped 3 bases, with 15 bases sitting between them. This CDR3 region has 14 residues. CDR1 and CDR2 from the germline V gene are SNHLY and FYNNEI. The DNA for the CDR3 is TGTGCCAGCAGCGAACTAGTCGGGGGCTACGAGCAGTACTTC. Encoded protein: CASSELVGGYEQYF.

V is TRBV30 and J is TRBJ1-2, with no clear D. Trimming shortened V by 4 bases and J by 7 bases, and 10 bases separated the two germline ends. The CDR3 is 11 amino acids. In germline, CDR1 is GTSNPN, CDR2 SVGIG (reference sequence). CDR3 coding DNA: TGTGCCTGGACTACCGGGGTTGGCTACACCTTC. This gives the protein CAWTTGVGYTF.

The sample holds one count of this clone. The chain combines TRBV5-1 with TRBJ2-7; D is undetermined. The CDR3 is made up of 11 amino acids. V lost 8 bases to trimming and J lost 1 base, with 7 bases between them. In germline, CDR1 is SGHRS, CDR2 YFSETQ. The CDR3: CARRTSYEQYF. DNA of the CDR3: TGCGCCAGGAGAACTTCCTACGAGCAGTACTTC.

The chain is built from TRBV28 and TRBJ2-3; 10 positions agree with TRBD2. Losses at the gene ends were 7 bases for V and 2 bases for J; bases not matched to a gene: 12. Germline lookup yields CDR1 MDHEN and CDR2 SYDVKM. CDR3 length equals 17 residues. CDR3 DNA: TGTGCCAGCACCACCGTCTTACTAGCGGGGTTCACAGATACGCAGTATTTT. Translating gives CASTTVLLAGFTDTQYF.